This T cell receptor (beta chain) derives from a study of monozygotic twins with inflammatory bowel disease (dated by TCRdb to about 2019). Regarding the research as a whole: A total of some 30 monozygotic twin pairs were included in the full study, comprising nine German pairs (four IBD-concordant, five IBD-discordant) and 19 IBD-discordant Danish pairs. Within discordant pairs, disease-associated traits were sought mainly by comparing IBD patients with their genetically identical healthy co-twins. Each individual had, on average, about 151 000 unique TCRalpha sequences and 181 000 unique TCRbeta sequences available for analysis.

What the authors observed across the whole study: Distinction between different T cell subtypes could not be achieved in the analysis. Differing immunosuppressive treatments among patients may have added background noise and inter-individual variability to the repertoires. Compared with healthy twins, IBD patients had fewer clonotypes in common with other individuals, a difference most pronounced in patients showing signs of disease activity. TCRbeta repertoire diversity, by inverse Simpson index, was decreased in IBD patients compared with their healthy co-twins. Repertoire similarity did not differ between concordant and discordant twins, which could be due to limited statistical power. No single strong signal or clonotype linked to IBD turned up in the results, so the idea that one exists was not supported.

A roughly 2.7 ml peripheral blood sample was drawn into PAXgene tubes per donor and stored at -80°C. Total RNA was isolated from whole blood with the PAXgene blood miRNA kit on an automated QIAcube, without T cell sorting. Peripheral blood from monozygotic twin pairs, either concordant or discordant for inflammatory bowel disease, underwent deep TCRalpha and TCRbeta repertoire profiling that used unique molecular barcoding. For every twin pair, smoking habits were documented, and each individual was categorised as a current, former or never smoker. The germline V gene sets CDR1 to SQVTM and CDR2 to ANQGSEA. Including the terminal cysteine and phenylalanine, the CDR3 comprises 12 residues. Only the protein is available. The library was made by 5' RACE. For each TCR library, approximately 3,700 ng of total RNA was used. For each sample, cDNA synthesis with SMARTScribe reverse transcriptase was split into eight separate reactions. During cDNA synthesis, template switching introduced unique molecular identifiers that contained a 6-nucleotide sample barcode. Amplification of TCRalpha and TCRbeta cDNA involved two nested PCRs of around 15 and 9 cycles, and each PCR was followed by bead purification. Before amplification, the cDNA was treated with uracil DNA-glycosylase and purified using the QIAquick PCR purification kit. The second PCR added Illumina TruSeq-compatible adapters along with sample-specific barcodes. TapeStation and Qubit were used to check library quality and concentration, and around 5.3 ng of each library was pooled. Pooled libraries were sequenced on an Illumina HiSeq2500 single-index Rapid Run with 2 x 100 bp reads and custom sequencing primers. On the authors' methods: MiGEC version 1.2.6 was used for UMI-based consensus assembly to correct PCR and sequencing errors. MiXCR version 2.1.1 was used for V(D)J alignment, clonotype assembly and CDR3 extraction. To normalise gene usage, clonotype sharing and MAIT/NKT TCR abundance, the analysis used the top 1000, 10 000 and 20 000 clonotypes per sample. Diversity was computed as the inverse Simpson index with the vegan R package after downsampling to 27 000 UMIs. Paired Mann-Whitney U tests were applied to discordant twin pairs, and Benjamini-Hochberg correction was used for multiple testing. Following reprocessing of the reads by TCRdb, the data hold one row per CDR3 protein sequence and no DNA is available. The V and J calls were determined by TCRdb, not by the authors. This sample's table contains about 150,000 distinct CDR3 sequences. The ten top clones hold more than 0.95% of the sample.

Remarks on this clonotype: The antigen it recognizes is unknown.

The sequence was obtained from a human donor with ulcerative colitis or Crohn's disease, or a healthy co-twin of an affected twin (not recorded which). Sequenced sample: blood. The chain is encoded by TRBV29-1 joined to TRBJ1-2; the D call from TCRdb, TRBD1, cannot be confirmed without DNA. The CDR3 is CSVGSRGEGYTF. When the CDR3 is completed using the reference TRBV29-1 and TRBJ1-2 genes on either side, the full variable domain is SAVISQKPSRDICQRGTSLTIQCQVDSQVTMMFWYRQQPGQSLTLIATANQGSEATYESGFVIDKFPISRPNLTFSTLTVSNMSPEDSSIYLCSVGSRGEGYTFGSGTRLTVV.